This T cell receptor beta chain was recorded in a study of regulatory T cells in long-lasting Graves disease. General study points: No thyroid tissue was studied; the work used peripheral blood only.

Time point specified: newly diagnosed GD, antithyroid drugs for less than 3 months. There was RNA extracted from PBMCs, and the TCR library was made from it. Graves' disease diagnosis followed American Thyroid Association guidelines. This clonotype was recorded many times. Its antigen is undetermined. Assembly of TCR beta libraries relied on iRepertoire HTBI primers together with Arm-PCR of CDR3 regions. TCRdb re-called the multiplex PCR reads with MiXCR, one entry per CDR3 protein. The sample yields about 370,000 distinct CDR3 sequences, 15% to 18% seen once. This material consisted of peripheral blood mononuclear cells (PBMCs), taken at new diagnosis, from a patient treated with antithyroid drugs. The sequence was collected from a female donor with Graves disease.

CDR3 DNA sequence: TGTGCCAGCAGTCCTATCCTGGACAGGAGGGGGAATGGCTACACCTTC. Translation gives CASSPILDRRGNGYTF. This chain uses TRBV27 with TRBJ1-2; 7 nucleotides match TRBD1. V shed 5 bases and J 6 bases; nucleotides not matched to a gene: 15. Germline V gene sequence: CDR1 MNHEY, CDR2 SMNVEV (reference sequence). The CDR3 loop spans 16 amino acids.